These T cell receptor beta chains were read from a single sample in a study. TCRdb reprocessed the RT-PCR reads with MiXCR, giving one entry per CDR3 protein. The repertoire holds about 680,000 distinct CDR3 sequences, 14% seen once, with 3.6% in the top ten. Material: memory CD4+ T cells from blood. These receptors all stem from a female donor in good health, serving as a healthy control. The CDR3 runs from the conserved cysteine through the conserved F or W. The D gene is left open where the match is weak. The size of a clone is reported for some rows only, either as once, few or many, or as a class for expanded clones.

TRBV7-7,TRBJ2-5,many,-,TGTGCTAGCAGCTTAGCCTGGACGGGGCAAGAGACCCAGTACTTC,CASSLAWTGQETQYF
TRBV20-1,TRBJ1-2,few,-,TGCAGTGCTAGCCTCAGCAGCAGCTCCCGGTCCTATGGCTACACCTTC,CSASLSSSSRSYGYTF
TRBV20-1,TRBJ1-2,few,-,TGCAGTGCCACCCCGCGCAGGGACTATGGCTACACCTTC,CSATPRRDYGYTF
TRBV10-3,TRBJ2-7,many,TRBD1,TGTGCCATCGCGGGGACAGGGAACTACGAGCAGTACTTC,CAIAGTGNYEQYF
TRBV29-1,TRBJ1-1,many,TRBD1,TGCAGCGTCGGGGGAGGCAGGGGGCTTTCTAACACTGAAGCTTTCTTT,CSVGGGRGLSNTEAFF
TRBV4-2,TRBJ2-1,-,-,TGTGCCAGCAGCCAAGGCCGGCTAGCGAACAATGAGCAGTTCTTC,CASSQGRLANNEQFF
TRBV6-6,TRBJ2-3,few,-,TGTGCCAGCAGTACCCTGGGTAGTAGGAGCACAGATACGCAGTATTTT,CASSTLGSRSTDTQYF
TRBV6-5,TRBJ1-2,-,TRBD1,TGTGCCAGCAGTTACGGGACAGGGGGGAGAGGCTACACCTTC,CASSYGTGGRGYTF
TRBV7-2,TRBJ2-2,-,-,TGTGCCAGCAGCTTAGGTGGGCGGATCACCGGGGAGCTGTTTTTT,CASSLGGRITGELFF
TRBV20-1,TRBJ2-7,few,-,TGCAGTGCTAGAGTTGCTAGCTCCCTCTACGAGCAGTACTTC,CSARVASSLYEQYF
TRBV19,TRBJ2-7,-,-,TGTGCCAGTAGTCCCCCGCACCGGGGTCTGGGTTACGAGCAGTACTTC,CASSPPHRGLGYEQYF
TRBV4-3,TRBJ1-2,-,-,TGCGCCAGCAGCCAAGATCGGGAGGGGAACTATGGCTACACCTTC,CASSQDREGNYGYTF
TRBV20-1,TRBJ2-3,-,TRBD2,TGCAGTGCTAGAGCTACTAGCGGGGGGGCCGTAGTCGCAGATACGCAGTATTTT,CSARATSGGAVVADTQYF
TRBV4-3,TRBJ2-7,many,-,TGCGCCAGCAGCCAAGACAGGGCGGCCTACGAGCAGTACTTC,CASSQDRAAYEQYF
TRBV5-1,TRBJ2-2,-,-,TGCGCCAGCAGCCCTGGGGCGTCCGGGGAGCTGTTTTTT,CASSPGASGELFF
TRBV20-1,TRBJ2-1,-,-,TGCAGTGCTAGTCGGCACCCAGCCTACAATGAGAAGTTCTTC,CSASRHPAYNEKFF
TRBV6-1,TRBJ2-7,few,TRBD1,TGTGCCGTGCAAGGGGCCGGGACAGGAGACTACGAGCAGTACTTC,CAVQGAGTGDYEQYF
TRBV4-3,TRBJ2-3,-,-,TGCGCCAGCAGCCAAGATCTAAGGGGCGTGGATACGCAGTATTTT,CASSQDLRGVDTQYF
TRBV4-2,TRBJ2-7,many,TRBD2,TGTGCCAGCAGCCAAGATTGGGCGCTAGCGGGAGGGGAGCAGTACTTC,CASSQDWALAGGEQYF
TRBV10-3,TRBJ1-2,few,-,TGTGCCATCAGTGAGTCGGCGGGCCGGGATGGCTACACCTTC,CAISESAGRDGYTF
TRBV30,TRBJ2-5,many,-,TGTGCCTGGAGTGTATTAGACGTGGGGACCCAGTACTTC,CAWSVLDVGTQYF
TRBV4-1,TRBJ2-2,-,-,TGCGCCAGCAGCCAAGATTTAAGATTGGCTGCGGGCCTCGGGGAGCTGTTTTTT,CASSQDLRLAAGLGELFF